A selection of T cell receptor beta chains follows, all from one sample in a study of blood T cells in healthy people across ages. TCRdb ran MiXCR on the 5' RACE reads and lists one entry per CDR3 protein. The sample holds about 720,000 distinct CDR3 sequences; over 20% are singletons and the top ten take around a fifth. Input material: blood. The receptors stem from a man in his 70s in good health. The CDR3 runs from the conserved cysteine through the conserved F or W. The D gene is left open where the match is weak. Where a row states a size, it is once, few, many or the class of an expanded clone; other rows omit it.

TRBV9,few,.,TRBJ2-5,CASSVAGVWETQYF,TGTGCCAGCAGCGTAGCGGGGGTCTGGGAGACCCAGTACTTC
TRBV14,.,.,TRBJ2-1,CASSQVAETNEQFF,TGTGCCAGCAGCCAAGTGGCGGAAACCAATGAGCAGTTCTTC
TRBV3-1,few,TRBD1,TRBJ2-7,CASESDRGTYEQYF,TGTGCCAGCGAGAGCGACAGGGGGACCTACGAGCAGTACTTC
TRBV12-3/TRBV12-4,.,.,TRBJ2-3,CASSPSGVGATDTQYF,TGTGCCAGCAGTCCCTCGGGGGTGGGGGCTACAGATACGCAGTATTTT
TRBV7-9,.,.,TRBJ2-3,CASSLGDTMQYF,TGTGCCAGCAGCTTAGGGGACACAATGCAGTATTTT
TRBV28,few,TRBD2,TRBJ2-7,CASRGSSGGYEQYF,TGTGCCAGCAGGGGCTCGAGCGGGGGCTACGAGCAGTACTTC
TRBV20-1,.,.,TRBJ1-3,CSAPLGTGNTIYF,TGCAGTGCTCCCCTGGGGACTGGAAACACCATATATTTT
TRBV19,.,.,TRBJ1-2,CASSIGTRRRQGYGYTF,TGTGCCAGTAGTATAGGGACTCGAAGACGGCAGGGCTATGGCTACACCTTC
TRBV12-3/TRBV12-4,few,TRBD2,TRBJ2-1,CASSLSGGAENEQFF,TGTGCCAGCAGCCTGAGCGGGGGGGCCGAAAATGAGCAGTTCTTC
TRBV12-3/TRBV12-4,few,TRBD2,TRBJ2-5,CASSLAMRGLAGIGQETQYF,TGTGCCAGCAGTTTAGCAATGCGCGGACTAGCGGGGATTGGACAAGAGACCCAGTACTTC
TRBV6-1,.,.,TRBJ1-4,CASSTPSEGGTNEKLFF,TGTGCCAGCAGTACCCCTTCTGAAGGGGGGACTAATGAAAAACTGTTTTTT
TRBV28,.,TRBD1,TRBJ1-1,CASSRPGQGVTEAFF,TGTGCCAGCAGTCGCCCGGGACAGGGGGTCACTGAAGCTTTCTTT
TRBV5-1,many,.,TRBJ1-1,CASSLAGGGTEAFF,TGCGCCAGCAGCTTGGCCGGGGGGGGCACTGAAGCTTTCTTT
TRBV12-3/TRBV12-4,.,TRBD2,TRBJ2-6,CASSPGGAGANVLTF,TGTGCCAGCAGTCCGGGGGGTGCTGGGGCCAACGTCCTGACTTTC
TRBV24-1,few,TRBD2,TRBJ2-5,CATSDTSGEETQYF,TGTGCCACCAGTGACACTAGCGGGGAAGAGACCCAGTACTTC
TRBV7-2,.,.,TRBJ2-1,CASSLGVSANEQFF,TGTGCCAGCAGCTTGGGGGTATCTGCAAATGAGCAGTTCTTC
TRBV21-1,few,.,TRBJ2-7,CASSDSLPAGGLYEQYF,TGTGCCAGCAGCGATTCACTTCCGGCGGGGGGACTCTACGAGCAGTACTTC
TRBV7-6,few,TRBD2,TRBJ2-3,CASSTGLAGTASTDTQYF,TGTGCCAGCAGCACCGGACTAGCGGGGACCGCTAGCACAGATACGCAGTATTTT
TRBV20-1,.,.,TRBJ2-1,CSARDRRLARNEQFF,TGCAGTGCTAGAGATCGGCGGTTGGCGAGGAATGAGCAGTTCTTC
TRBV6-1,few,TRBD2,TRBJ2-3,CASSLAYASGRATDTQYF,TGTGCCAGCAGCCTAGCCTATGCTAGCGGGAGGGCCACAGATACGCAGTATTTT
TRBV12-3/TRBV12-4,.,.,TRBJ1-5,CASNWRRQPQHF,TGTGCCAGCAATTGGCGGAGGCAGCCCCAGCATTTT
TRBV7-9,few,.,TRBJ1-2,CASSPGLGHGYTF,TGTGCCAGCAGCCCTGGTCTGGGGCATGGCTACACCTTC
TRBV6-5,.,.,TRBJ1-3,CASSYAGTGNTIYF,TGTGCCAGCAGTTACGCCGGGACAGGAAACACCATATATTTT